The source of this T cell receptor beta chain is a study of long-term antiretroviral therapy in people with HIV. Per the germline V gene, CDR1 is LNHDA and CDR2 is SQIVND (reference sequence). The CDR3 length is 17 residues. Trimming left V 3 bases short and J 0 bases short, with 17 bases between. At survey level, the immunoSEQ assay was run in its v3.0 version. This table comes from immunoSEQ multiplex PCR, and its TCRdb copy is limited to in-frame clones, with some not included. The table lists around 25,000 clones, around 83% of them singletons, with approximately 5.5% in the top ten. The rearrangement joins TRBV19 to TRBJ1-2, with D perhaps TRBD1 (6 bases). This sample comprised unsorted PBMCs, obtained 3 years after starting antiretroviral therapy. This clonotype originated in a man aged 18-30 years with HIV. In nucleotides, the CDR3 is TGTGCCAGTAGTATGGGGGCCAGGGGCCTTCCTAACTATGGCTACACCTTC. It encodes CASSMGARGLPNYGYTF.